The 20 T cell receptor beta chains below were found in one sample sequenced in a study of spatial heterogeneity in lung cancer. TCRdb used MiXCR to reprocess the 5' RACE reads, holding one entry per CDR3 protein. The sample has 25,000 or so distinct CDR3 sequences, less than 5.5% seen once. The time point: sample taken at primary tumor resection. No cells were sorted before sequencing. The whole RNA sequenced was extracted from tumor, nontumor lung or frozen PBMC. The material was PBMCs, obtained at surgery. The receptors shown here come from a male donor with early-stage non-small cell lung cancer.

In this sample, this clonotype turned up many times. The chain links TRBV24-1 to TRBJ2-3; perhaps TRBD2 as D (7 bases). V lost 9 bases to trimming and J lost 5 bases, with 14 bases between them. Germline CDR1 is KGHDR and CDR2 is SFDVKD. This CDR3 is 13 amino acids long. CDR3 in amino acids: CATGGAGGDTQYF. The CDR3 nucleotides read TGTGCCACCGGGGGGGCCGGAGGAGATACGCAGTATTTT.

This clonotype was seen at least ten times. The rearrangement joins TRBV9 to TRBJ2-1, with 11 bases identical to TRBD2. This CDR3 comprises 16 residues. CDR1 is SGDLS and CDR2 is YYNGEE in the germline V gene. J gave up 5 bases and V 2 bases, and 6 bases lay outside the gene matches. This CDR3 is CASSVTSGTPNNEQFF. The DNA for the CDR3 is TGTGCCAGCAGCGTGACTAGCGGGACACCCAACAATGAGCAGTTCTTC.

V and J are TRBV5-1 and TRBJ1-3, with a tentative D call TRBD1 (5 bases). This CDR3 region has 16 residues. CDR1 and CDR2 from the germline V gene are SGHRS and YFSETQ. V lost 1 base and J 0 bases, leaving 11 bases between the germline ends. Here the CDR3 DNA reads TGCGCCAGCAGCTTGTGGGGCGGATACTCTGGAAACACCATATATTTT. It codes for CASSLWGGYSGNTIYF. Together with reference TRBV5-1 and TRBJ1-3, the CDR3 gives the full variable domain: KAGVTQTPRYLIKTRGQQVTLSCSPISGHRSVSWYQQTPGQGLQFLFEYFSETQRNKGNFPGRFSGRQFSNSRSEMNVSTLELGDSALYLCASSLWGGYSGNTIYFGEGSWLTVV.

This clonotype has at least ten counts. J is TRBJ2-7 and V is TRBV6-2 or TRBV6-3; D is perhaps TRBD1 (6 bases). The germline CDR1 and CDR2 sequences are MNHEY and SVGEGT. The CDR3 sequence is 13 residues long. V lost 4 bases to trimming and J lost 4 bases, with 11 bases between them. The CDR3 loop is CASSFLQGYEQYF. Here the CDR3 DNA reads TGTGCCAGCAGTTTCTTGCAGGGGTACGAGCAGTACTTC.

In its sample, this clonotype was seen a few times. The chain couples TRBV18 to TRBJ1-5, with 7 bases fitting TRBD1. The CDR3 is 15 residues long. Germline assignment: CDR1 KGHSH and CDR2 LQKENI. J was trimmed by 5 bases and V by 6 bases; bases with no gene match: 10. CDR3 residues: CASSEDRTGDQPQHF. In DNA, the CDR3 is TGTGCCAGCTCCGAAGACAGGACAGGAGATCAGCCCCAGCATTTT.

At least ten counts were recorded for this clonotype. The V and J genes are TRBV20-1 and TRBJ2-2; D is unclear. V was trimmed by 0 bases and J by 6 bases, leaving 8 bases between them. The CDR3 extends over 13 amino acids. Germline CDR1 is DFQATT and CDR2 is SNEGSKA (reference sequence). CDR3 bases: TGCAGTGCTAGAGAGTCATCCGCCGGGGAGCTGTTTTTT. As protein: CSARESSAGELFF.

This clonotype was detected many times. The rearrangement links TRBV20-1 to TRBJ2-5; D may be TRBD2 (6 bases). Trimming removed 4 bases from V and 5 bases from J, with 8 bases in between. The CDR3 totals 11 residues. The germline V gene encodes CDR1 DFQATT and CDR2 SNEGSKA (reference sequence). The CDR3 region is CSATAGETQYF. Written as DNA, the CDR3 is TGCAGTGCTACCGCGGGGGAGACCCAGTACTTC.

A few counts support this clonotype. The chain joins TRBV5-4 to TRBJ2-1, with 12 bases that match TRBD2. This CDR3 has 16 amino acids. Germline V gives CDR1 SGHNT, CDR2 YYREEE (reference sequence). V was pared by 4 bases and J by 2 bases, with 4 bases of the junction left unmatched. CDR3 residues: CASSLRTSGAYNEQFF. The CDR3 nucleotides are TGTGCCAGCAGCCTGAGGACTAGCGGGGCCTACAATGAGCAGTTCTTC.

This clonotype has a handful of counts. The chain recombines TRBV20-1 with TRBJ1-1; D remains ambiguous. Trimming removed 5 bases at V and 1 base at J, with 8 bases between. This CDR3 has 12 residues. Per the germline V gene, CDR1 is DFQATT and CDR2 is SNEGSKA (reference sequence). Here the CDR3 DNA reads TGCAGTGCTGGTCGGGCGAACACTGAAGCTTTCTTT. Translation gives CSAGRANTEAFF.

In this sample, this clonotype turned up many times. The chain carries TRBV6-2 or TRBV6-3 and TRBJ1-2; no firm D call. V was cut by 6 bases and J by 8 bases, with 13 bases left in between. Germline CDR1 and CDR2: MNHEY and SVGEGT. The CDR3 is made up of 12 amino acids. CDR3 protein: CASRPGPTGYTF. DNA of the CDR3: TGTGCCAGCAGACCAGGACCGACGGGCTACACCTTC.

This clonotype was seen a few times. This rearrangement joins TRBV6-5 to TRBJ2-3; D could derive from TRBD1 or TRBD2 (5 bases each). The CDR3 sequence is 15 residues long. Germline values: CDR1 MNHEY, CDR2 SVGAGI. V lost 2 bases and J lost 0, with 9 bases in between. CDR3 in amino acids: CASSYGGTSTDTQYF. In DNA form, the CDR3 reads TGTGCCAGCAGTTACGGGGGAACTAGCACAGATACGCAGTATTTT.

This clonotype has more than one count but fewer than ten. CDR3 amino acids: CASSRATGAGNTIYF. DNA for the CDR3: TGTGCCAGCAGCCGGGCGACGGGGGCTGGAAACACCATATATTTT. The J gene is TRBJ1-3, the V gene TRBV3-1, with TRBD1 as a possible D gene (5 bases). V lost 4 bases to trimming and J lost 2 bases, with 12 bases between them. Germline loops: CDR1 LGHDT, CDR2 YNNKEL (reference sequence). The CDR3 loop spans 15 amino acids.

This clonotype is judged medium-sized. The chain links TRBV11-2 to TRBJ2-3; 13 bases line up with TRBD2. Losses at the gene ends were 5 bases for V and 1 base for J; bases not matched to a gene: 9. The CDR3 sequence is 18 residues long. Germline-derived CDR1 and CDR2 are SGHAT and FQNNGV. CDR3 loop: CASSPLTSGGPRTDTQYF. DNA of the CDR3: TGTGCCAGCAGCCCTTTGACTAGCGGGGGGCCGCGCACAGATACGCAGTATTTT.

This clonotype was seen ten or more times. CDR3 protein: CSVASGTRSSYEQYF. The CDR3 DNA reads as TGCAGCGTTGCTTCCGGGACTAGGAGTTCCTACGAGCAGTACTTC. J is TRBJ2-7 and V is TRBV29-1; 8 bases fit TRBD2. The V and J ends lost 4 bases and 1 base, in that order; junction bases with no gene match: 9. Germline-derived CDR1 and CDR2 are SQVTM and ANQGSEA. The length of the CDR3 is 15 residues.

This clonotype was seen many times. The gene calls are TRBV6-2 or TRBV6-3 and TRBJ1-5, with no clear D. The ends were cut back, 5 bases at V and 4 bases at J, with 24 bases in the middle. Germline V gene data show CDR1 as MNHEY and CDR2 as SVGEGT. The CDR3 is 18 residues long. The CDR3 loop is CASSQNPRKGERNQPQHF. The CDR3 DNA reads TGTGCCAGCAGTCAAAACCCACGAAAGGGAGAAAGGAATCAGCCCCAGCATTTT.

At least ten counts were recorded for this clonotype. V and J are TRBV28 and TRBJ2-1; D unclear. The ends were cut back, 2 bases at V and 2 bases at J, with 1 base in the middle. CDR3 length equals 12 residues. CDR1 and CDR2 (germline): MDHEN, SYDVKM. For the CDR3, the DNA is TGTGCCAGCAGTTTAACCTACAATGAGCAGTTCTTC. This codes for CASSLTYNEQFF.

This clonotype appeared many times. The chain carries TRBV29-1 and TRBJ1-3; D gene ambiguous. Germline V gene data show CDR1 as SQVTM and CDR2 as ANQGSEA. V dropped 0 bases and J dropped 0 bases, with 6 bases sitting between them. The CDR3 sequence is 14 residues long. The CDR3 reads CSVEDSSSGNTIYF. CDR3 bases: TGCAGCGTTGAAGATTCTTCCTCTGGAAACACCATATATTTT.

This clonotype was seen repeatedly, ten times or more. The rearrangement uses TRBV6-5 and TRBJ1-2; TRBD1 might be the D (5 bases). The V end lost 6 bases, the J end lost 7 bases, and 21 bases lay between the germline ends. Per the germline V gene, CDR1 is MNHEY and CDR2 is SVGAGI. There are 15 residues in the CDR3. In DNA, the CDR3 is TGTGCCAGCAGGGTGGGTTCAAGGGGTGCATCTGGCTACACCTTC. Encoded protein: CASRVGSRGASGYTF.

This chain uses TRBV12-3 or TRBV12-4 with TRBJ1-1; no clear D gene. With 3 bases removed from V and 3 bases from J, the gap between germline ends came to 8 bases. The CDR3 consists of 13 residues. The DNA for the CDR3 is TGTGCCAGCAGTTTTGGGGTTGACACTGAAGCTTTCTTT. It translates to CASSFGVDTEAFF.

The table lists this clonotype with many counts. This sequence joins TRBV20-1 and TRBJ2-7, with D possibly called TRBD1 or TRBD2 (6 bases each). CDR1 is DFQATT and CDR2 is SNEGSKA in the germline V gene (reference sequence). V lost 7 bases, J lost 1 base, and 14 bases lay in between. The CDR3 runs 13 residues. The CDR3, as DNA: TGCAGTGTTCCAGGGGAGGATTCCTACGAGCAGTACTTC. It yields the protein CSVPGEDSYEQYF.